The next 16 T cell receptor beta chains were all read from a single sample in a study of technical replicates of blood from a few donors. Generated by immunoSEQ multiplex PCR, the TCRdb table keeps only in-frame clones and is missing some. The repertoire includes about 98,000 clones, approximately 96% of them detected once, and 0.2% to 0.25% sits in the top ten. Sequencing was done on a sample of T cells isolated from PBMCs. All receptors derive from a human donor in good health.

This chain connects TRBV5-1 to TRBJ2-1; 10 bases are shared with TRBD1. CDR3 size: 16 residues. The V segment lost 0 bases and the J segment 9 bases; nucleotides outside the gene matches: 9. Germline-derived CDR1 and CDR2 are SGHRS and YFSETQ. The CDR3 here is CASSLAPGQGFSEQFF. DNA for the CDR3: TGCGCCAGCAGCTTGGCGCCGGGACAGGGGTTCTCTGAGCAGTTCTTC. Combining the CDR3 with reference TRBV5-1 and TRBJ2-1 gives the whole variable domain KAGVTQTPRYLIKTRGQQVTLSCSPISGHRSVSWYQQTPGQGLQFLFEYFSETQRNKGNFPGRFSGRQFSNSRSEMNVSTLELGDSALYLCASSLAPGQGFSEQFFGPGTRLTVL.

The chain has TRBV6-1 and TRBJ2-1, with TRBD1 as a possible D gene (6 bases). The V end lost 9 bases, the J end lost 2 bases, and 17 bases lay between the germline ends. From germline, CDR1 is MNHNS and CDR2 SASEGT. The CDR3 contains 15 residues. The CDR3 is CASSNRDIPYNEQFF. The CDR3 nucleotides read TGTGCCAGTTCAAACAGGGATATTCCCTACAATGAGCAGTTCTTC.

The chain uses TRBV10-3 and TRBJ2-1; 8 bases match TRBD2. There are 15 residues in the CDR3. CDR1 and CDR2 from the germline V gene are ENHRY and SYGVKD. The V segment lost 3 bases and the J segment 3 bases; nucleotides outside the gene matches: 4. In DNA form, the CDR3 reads TGTGCCATCAGTGATCAAGCGGGGGTCTACAATGAGCAGTTCTTC. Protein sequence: CAISDQAGVYNEQFF.

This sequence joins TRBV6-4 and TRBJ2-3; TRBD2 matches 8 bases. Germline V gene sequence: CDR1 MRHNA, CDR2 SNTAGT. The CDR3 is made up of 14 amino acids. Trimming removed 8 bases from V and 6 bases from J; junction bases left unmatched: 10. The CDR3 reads CASSPLAGPDTQYF. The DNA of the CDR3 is TGTGCCAGCTCTCCCTTAGCGGGACCGGATACGCAGTATTTT.

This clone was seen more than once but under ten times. CDR3 region: CASSLHRAESNNTEAFF. CDR3 coding DNA: TGTGCCAGCAGTTTACACAGGGCTGAGAGTAACAACACTGAAGCTTTCTTT. The chain is built from TRBV28 and TRBJ1-1, with a possible D match to TRBD1 (6 bases). Trimming removed 2 bases at V and 2 bases at J, with 18 bases between. From germline, CDR1 is MDHEN and CDR2 SYDVKM. The CDR3 runs to 17 residues.

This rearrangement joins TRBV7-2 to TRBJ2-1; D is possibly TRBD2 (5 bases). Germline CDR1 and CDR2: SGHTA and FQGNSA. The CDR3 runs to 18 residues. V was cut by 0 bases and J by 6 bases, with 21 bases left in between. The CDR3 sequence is CASSLALLTGSRGNEQFF. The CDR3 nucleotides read TGTGCCAGCAGCTTAGCCCTCTTAACGGGGTCGCGCGGCAATGAGCAGTTCTTC. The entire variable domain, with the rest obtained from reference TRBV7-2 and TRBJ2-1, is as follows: GAGVSQSPSNKVTEKGKDVELRCDPISGHTALYWYRQSLGQGLEFLIYFQGNSAPDKSGLPSDRFSAERTGGSVSTLTIQRTQQEDSAVYLCASSLALLTGSRGNEQFFGPGTRLTVL.

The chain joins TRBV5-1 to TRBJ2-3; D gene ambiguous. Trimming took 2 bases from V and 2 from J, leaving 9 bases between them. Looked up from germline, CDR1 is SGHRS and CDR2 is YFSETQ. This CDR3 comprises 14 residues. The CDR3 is CASSFQEHTDTQYF. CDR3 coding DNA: TGCGCCAGCAGCTTTCAGGAACACACAGATACGCAGTATTTT.

CDR3 coding DNA: TGTGCCAGCAGCTTAGTCGGCGGAGGGACCTACGAGCAGTACTTC. This sequence encodes CASSLVGGGTYEQYF. The chain employs TRBV11-3 and TRBJ2-7, with D possibly being TRBD2 (6 bases). The CDR3 runs 15 residues. V was pared by 1 base and J by 2 bases, with 12 bases between. Germline values: CDR1 SGHNT, CDR2 YENEEA.

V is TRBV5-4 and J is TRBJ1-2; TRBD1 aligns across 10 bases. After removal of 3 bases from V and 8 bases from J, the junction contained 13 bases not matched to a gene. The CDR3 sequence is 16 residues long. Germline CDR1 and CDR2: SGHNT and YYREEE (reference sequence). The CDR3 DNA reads TGTGCCAGCAGCTCGCAATACCGGGACAGGGGAGTAGGCTACACCTTC. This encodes CASSSQYRDRGVGYTF.

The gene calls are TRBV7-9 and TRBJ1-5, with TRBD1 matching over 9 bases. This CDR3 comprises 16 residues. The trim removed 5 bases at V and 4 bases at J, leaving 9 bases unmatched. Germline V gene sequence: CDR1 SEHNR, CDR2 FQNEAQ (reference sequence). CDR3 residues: CASSHAGTGTNQPQHF. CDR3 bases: TGTGCCAGCAGCCATGCCGGGACAGGGACAAATCAGCCCCAGCATTTT.

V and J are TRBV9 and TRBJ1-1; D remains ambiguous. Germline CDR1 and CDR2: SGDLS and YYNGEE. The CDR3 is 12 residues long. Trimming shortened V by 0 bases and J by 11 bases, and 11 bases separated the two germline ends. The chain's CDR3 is CASSVEGAGAFF. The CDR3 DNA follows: TGTGCCAGCAGCGTAGAGGGAGCGGGGGCTTTCTTT.

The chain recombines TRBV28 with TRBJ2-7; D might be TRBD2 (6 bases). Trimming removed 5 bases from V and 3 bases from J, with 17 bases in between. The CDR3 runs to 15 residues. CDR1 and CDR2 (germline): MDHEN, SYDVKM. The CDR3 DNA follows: TGTGCCAGCAGTCCCCGGGACTCCATTAACTACGAGCAGTACTTC. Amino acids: CASSPRDSINYEQYF.

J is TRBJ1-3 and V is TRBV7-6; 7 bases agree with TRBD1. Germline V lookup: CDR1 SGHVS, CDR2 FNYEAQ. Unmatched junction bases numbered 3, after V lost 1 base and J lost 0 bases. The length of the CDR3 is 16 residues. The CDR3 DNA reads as TGTGCCAGCAGCTTAGTAGGGGACAGCTCTGGAAACACCATATATTTT. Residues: CASSLVGDSSGNTIYF. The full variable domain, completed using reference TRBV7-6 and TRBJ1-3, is GAGVSQSPRYKVTKRGQDVALRCDPISGHVSLYWYRQALGQGPEFLTYFNYEAQQDKSGLPNDRFSAERPEGSISTLTIQRTEQRDSAMYRCASSLVGDSSGNTIYFGEGSWLTVV.

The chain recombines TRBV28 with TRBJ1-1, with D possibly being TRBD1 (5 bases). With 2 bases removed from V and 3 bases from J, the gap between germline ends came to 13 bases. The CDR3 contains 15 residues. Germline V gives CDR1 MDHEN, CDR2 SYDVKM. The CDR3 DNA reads TGTGCCAGCAGTTTAACGGGGGGAGGTTACACTGAAGCTTTCTTT. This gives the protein CASSLTGGGYTEAFF.

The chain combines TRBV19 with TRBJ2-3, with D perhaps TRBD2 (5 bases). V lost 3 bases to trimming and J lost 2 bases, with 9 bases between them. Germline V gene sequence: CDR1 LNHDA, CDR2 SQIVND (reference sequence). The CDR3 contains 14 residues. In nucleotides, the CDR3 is TGTGCCAGTAGTATCAGCGGAACCACAGATACGCAGTATTTT. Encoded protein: CASSISGTTDTQYF.

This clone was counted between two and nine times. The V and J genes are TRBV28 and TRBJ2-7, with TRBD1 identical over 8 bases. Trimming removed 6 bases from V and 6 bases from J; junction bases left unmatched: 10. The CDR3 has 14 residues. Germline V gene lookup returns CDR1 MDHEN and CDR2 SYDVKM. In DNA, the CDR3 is TGTGCCAGCAGAACCAGGGGGCGCGGTCCCGAGCAGTACTTC. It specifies CASRTRGRGPEQYF.